These 14 T cell receptor beta chains originate from one sample sequenced in a study of T cells in Graves' hyperthyroidism and ophthalmopathy. The source material, RNA transcripts, was used to amplify TCR beta CDR3 regions. HTBI primers drove first-round RT-PCR of the TCR CDR3. TCRdb analysed the multiplex PCR reads with MiXCR anew, one entry per CDR3 protein. The table has 400,000 to 500,000 distinct CDR3 sequences, around 15% seen once; the top ten hold over 10%. Specimen: blood. Receptors were obtained from a man aged 18 to 35 with Graves' ophthalmopathy.

This clonotype was found many times. This chain joins TRBV20-1 and TRBJ2-3; D is unresolved. The CDR3 is 13 residues long. Germline V gene sequence: CDR1 DFQATT, CDR2 SNEGSKA (reference sequence). V gave up 2 bases and J gave up 5 bases, with 11 bases separating them. The CDR3 sequence is CSARPPSKDTQYF. The CDR3 coding sequence is TGCAGTGCTAGACCTCCTTCCAAAGATACGCAGTATTTT.

Of note for this clonotype: This clone may be a read error of a much larger clone one base away. The chain combines TRBV24-1 with TRBJ1-2; TRBD1 is a possible D gene (6 bases). CDR1 and CDR2 from the germline V gene are KGHDR and SFDVKD. This CDR3 spans 13 amino acids. Trimming took off 7 bases at V and 6 bases at J, with 14 bases between the two ends. The CDR3 nucleotides read TGTGCCACCAGCTCGAGGGGGGAGCATGGCTACACCTTC. Translation gives CATSSRGEHGYTF.

This clonotype was counted many times. The chain employs TRBV6-1 and TRBJ1-1; D remains ambiguous. The CDR3 is 13 amino acids. Trimming shortened V by 5 bases and J by 4 bases, and 11 bases separated the two germline ends. Germline V gene lookup returns CDR1 MNHNS and CDR2 SASEGT. The CDR3 protein is CASSYEGITEAFF. The CDR3 coding sequence is TGTGCCAGCAGTTACGAAGGGATCACTGAAGCTTTCTTT.

This rearrangement joins TRBV9 to TRBJ1-1, with a weak D call TRBD1 (5 bases). The CDR3 runs 16 residues. V lost 2 bases and J lost 1, with 15 bases in between. Germline V gene sequence: CDR1 SGDLS, CDR2 YYNGEE. CDR3 in DNA: TGTGCCAGCAGCGTGAGTGGGGCGGTAGGGAACACTGAAGCTTTCTTT. This codes for CASSVSGAVGNTEAFF. The variable domain in full, with the rest retrieved from reference TRBV9 and TRBJ1-1, is DSGVTQTPKHLITATGQRVTLRCSPRSGDLSVYWYQQSLDQGLQFLIQYYNGEERAKGNILERFSAQQFPDLHSELNLSSLELGDSALYFCASSVSGAVGNTEAFFGQGTRLTVV.

This clonotype was detected only a few times. V is TRBV5-1 and J is TRBJ1-4, with 7 bases aligning to TRBD1. V was clipped by 4 bases and J by 1 base; unmatched bases: 7. The CDR3 has 16 residues. The germline V gene encodes CDR1 SGHRS and CDR2 YFSETQ. The CDR3 DNA is TGCGCCAGCAGCACAGGGGACCTGCTAACTAATGAAAAACTGTTTTTT. Translating gives CASSTGDLLTNEKLFF.

This clonotype was counted at least ten times. The chain combines TRBV4-2 with TRBJ2-5, with TRBD1 identical over 7 bases. Germline trimming cut 1 base from V and 5 bases from J; bases unmatched to any gene: 7. The germline V gene encodes CDR1 LGHNA and CDR2 YNFKEQ. The CDR3 has 15 amino acids. CDR3 loop: CASSQAQGSGETQYF. CDR3 coding DNA: TGTGCCAGCAGCCAAGCACAGGGGAGCGGTGAGACCCAGTACTTC.

The V gene is TRBV6-1, the J gene TRBJ1-2; tentatively, D is TRBD1 (6 bases). The CDR3 totals 17 residues. The ends were cut back, 1 base at V and 4 bases at J, with 19 bases in the middle. The germline CDR1 and CDR2 sequences are MNHNS and SASEGT. The CDR3 is CASSEDSGGGSPYGYTF. The CDR3 region has the DNA TGTGCCAGCAGTGAAGACAGCGGGGGGGGCTCCCCCTATGGCTACACCTTC.

This clonotype was found many times. This chain connects TRBV5-1 to TRBJ2-7; 7 nucleotides agree with TRBD1. CDR1 is SGHRS, CDR2 YFSETQ, per germline. V shed 4 bases and J 0 bases; nucleotides not matched to a gene: 7. This CDR3 is built from 15 residues. Here the CDR3 DNA reads TGCGCCAGCAGCCAAGGGACAGACTCCTCCTACGAGCAGTACTTC. Amino acid sequence: CASSQGTDSSYEQYF.

V gene TRBV3-1 combines with J gene TRBJ2-5; 8 bases are shared with TRBD1. CDR3 length: 17 residues. With 1 base clipped from V and 0 bases from J, the junction kept 7 bases outside the gene matches. Germline values: CDR1 LGHDT, CDR2 YNNKEL (reference sequence). The CDR3 here is CASSQAGTGRYQETQYF. CDR3 sequence (DNA): TGTGCCAGCAGCCAAGCCGGGACAGGACGGTACCAAGAGACCCAGTACTTC.

This clonotype was counted many times. This chain joins TRBV12-3 or TRBV12-4 and TRBJ2-3, with 14 bases that match TRBD2. V was pared by 6 bases and J by 5 bases, with 7 bases of the junction left unmatched. The CDR3 is 16 residues long. CDR3 coding DNA: TGTGCCAGCAGGTTCCCTGGGACTAGCGGGGGAGATACGCAGTATTTT. Translation gives CASRFPGTSGGDTQYF.

This clonotype has ten or more counts. This chain connects TRBV7-2 to TRBJ1-1, with 7 bases identical to TRBD1. CDR3 length equals 15 residues. Germline assignment: CDR1 SGHTA and CDR2 FQGNSA. The J segment lost 1 base and the V segment lost 5 bases, leaving 7 bases of the junction unmatched. The CDR3 DNA follows: TGTGCCAGCAGCCCAGAGGGACAGAGGAACACTGAAGCTTTCTTT. Encoded protein: CASSPEGQRNTEAFF.

This chain joins TRBV27 and TRBJ2-1; TRBD1 is a possible D gene (6 bases). The CDR3 sequence is 15 residues long. Germline loops: CDR1 MNHEY, CDR2 SMNVEV (reference sequence). V was pared by 5 bases and J by 4 bases, with 15 bases between. The CDR3, as DNA: TGTGCCAGCAGTGATGGGGGCGCAGGGTACAATGAGCAGTTCTTC. This gives the protein CASSDGGAGYNEQFF.

This clonotype was recorded a few times. The germline gene is not matched at one end of the junction; a read error may be the cause. CDR3 sequence: CAGSLSGVPNQPQHF. CDR3 coding DNA: TGTGCCGGCAGTTTATCAGGGGTCCCCAATCAGCCCCAGCATTTT. The J gene is TRBJ1-5, the V gene TRBV28, with D maybe TRBD1 (6 bases). CDR1 and CDR2 from the germline V gene are MDHEN and SYDVKM. The CDR3 covers 15 residues.

The chain is built from TRBV5-6 and TRBJ2-7; maybe TRBD1 (5 bases). V lost 2 bases, J lost 5 bases, and 11 bases lay in between. Per germline, CDR1 SGHDT and CDR2 YYEEEE. This CDR3 is built from 13 residues. CDR3 sequence: CASSFGQENEQYF. In DNA form, the CDR3 reads TGTGCCAGCAGCTTTGGACAAGAGAACGAGCAGTACTTC.